A single sample gave rise to the 10 T cell receptor beta chains below, sequenced in a study of metastatic and nonmetastatic thyroid tumors. Before thyroid surgery, none of the patients had received any treatment. TCRdb re-called clones via MiXCR from the PCR reads. The sample records 50,000 or so clones, approximately 24% being singletons. Sequenced: blood. Receptors were obtained from a male donor with papillary thyroid cancer or a benign thyroid nodule (not recorded which). Some clones in this sample may be carry-over from other donors' samples.

The V and J genes are TRBV5-1 and TRBJ2-1, with D uncertain. Per germline, CDR1 SGHRS and CDR2 YFSETQ. The CDR3 covers 16 residues. The V and J ends lost 0 bases and 0 bases respectively, with 10 bases between them. DNA for the CDR3: TGCGCCAGCAGCTTGGGCGAGACGAGCTCCTACAATGAGCAGTTCTTC. Protein sequence: CASSLGETSSYNEQFF. Full variable domain (remainder filled in from reference TRBV5-1 and TRBJ2-1): KAGVTQTPRYLIKTRGQQVTLSCSPISGHRSVSWYQQTPGQGLQFLFEYFSETQRNKGNFPGRFSGRQFSNSRSEMNVSTLELGDSALYLCASSLGETSSYNEQFFGPGTRLTVL.

The chain combines TRBV6-2 or TRBV6-3 with TRBJ2-7; TRBD2 agrees at 11 bases. J lost 1 base, V lost 2 bases, and 13 bases had no gene match. CDR1 is MNHEY, CDR2 SVGEGT, per germline. The CDR3 has 19 residues. CDR3 nucleotide sequence: TGTGCCAGCAGTTACAGTACTAGCGGGAGTTTTTGGGGTTCCTACGAGCAGTACTTC. This codes for CASSYSTSGSFWGSYEQYF.

This clone has a handful of counts. This rearrangement joins TRBV11-2 to TRBJ2-7; no clear D. The V gene's germline CDR1 is SGHAT and CDR2 FQNNGV. V was shortened by 6 bases and J by 4 bases, with 10 bases between the two germline ends. CDR3 length: 12 residues. The CDR3 bases are TGTGCCAGCAGTTCCGGGCCTTACGAGCAGTACTTC. It codes for CASSSGPYEQYF.

The V and J genes are TRBV20-1 and TRBJ1-1; 7 bases are a match to TRBD1. This CDR3 comprises 13 residues. Trimming at V came to 5 bases and at J to 5 bases, leaving 8 bases not matched to a gene. The germline V gene has CDR1 DFQATT and CDR2 SNEGSKA (reference sequence). For the CDR3, the DNA is TGCAGTGCTCCCCGACAGGGATGGACTGAAGCTTTCTTT. This sequence encodes CSAPRQGWTEAFF.

The rearrangement links TRBV19 to TRBJ1-1; 7 nucleotides agree with TRBD1. V gave up 3 bases and J gave up 4 bases; unmatched junction bases: 11. CDR1 is LNHDA and CDR2 is SQIVND in the germline V gene (reference sequence). The CDR3 runs to 16 residues. The CDR3 coding sequence is TGTGCCAGTAGTATGGGAACAGGGGTCTTCGGCACTGAAGCTTTCTTT. Amino acids: CASSMGTGVFGTEAFF.

V usage is TRBV6-1 and J usage is TRBJ1-1, with 11 nucleotides matching TRBD1. The CDR3 contains 14 residues. The germline gives CDR1 MNHNS, CDR2 SASEGT. V trimming: 7 bases; J trimming: 3 bases; junction bases outside the gene matches: 4. In nucleotides, the CDR3 is TGTGCCAGCACCCGGACAGGGGGCGACACTGAAGCTTTCTTT. Its translation is CASTRTGGDTEAFF.

This clone was detected ten times or more. Being one base from a much bigger clone, this may be a read error. The CDR3 nucleotides read TGCGCCAGCAGCCAAGGGCCTACGGGTTTTGACGCAGATACGCAGTATTTT. Encoded protein: CASSQGPTGFDADTQYF. J is TRBJ2-3 and V is TRBV4-1; D gene ambiguous. Germline V CDR1 and CDR2: MGHRA, YSYEKL. V was clipped by 1 base and J by 4 bases, with 18 bases between them. CDR3 length equals 17 residues.

This clone was found many times. CDR3 coding DNA: TGCGCCAGCAGCTTAGAAGGGGCAACTAATGAAAAACTGTTTTTT. It yields the protein CASSLEGATNEKLFF. The chain links TRBV5-1 to TRBJ1-4; possible D gene TRBD1, 5 bases. The V end was cut by 2 bases, the J end by 0 bases, with 8 bases between. This CDR3 comprises 15 residues. Germline-derived CDR1 and CDR2 are SGHRS and YFSETQ.

This clone was observed at least ten times. The chain links TRBV10-1 to TRBJ2-2; no firm D call. This CDR3 has 16 residues. The germline V gene has CDR1 WNHNN and CDR2 SYGVQD (reference sequence). V lost 4 bases, J lost 3 bases, and 15 bases lay in between. The CDR3 nucleotides are TGCGCCAGCAGTGCCTTGCCGCCCCCGGACACCGGGGAGCTGTTTTTT. Its translation: CASSALPPPDTGELFF.

This clone was found many times. CDR3 amino acids: CASSPRLQWGGSGANVLTF. The CDR3 DNA reads TGTGCCAGTAGTCCTCGACTCCAGTGGGGGGGGTCTGGGGCCAACGTCCTGACTTTC. The chain recombines TRBV19 with TRBJ2-6, with 7 bases fitting TRBD2. This CDR3 contains 19 residues. Looked up from germline, CDR1 is LNHDA and CDR2 is SQIVND (reference sequence). Trimming at V came to 5 bases and at J to 1 base, leaving 14 bases not matched to a gene.